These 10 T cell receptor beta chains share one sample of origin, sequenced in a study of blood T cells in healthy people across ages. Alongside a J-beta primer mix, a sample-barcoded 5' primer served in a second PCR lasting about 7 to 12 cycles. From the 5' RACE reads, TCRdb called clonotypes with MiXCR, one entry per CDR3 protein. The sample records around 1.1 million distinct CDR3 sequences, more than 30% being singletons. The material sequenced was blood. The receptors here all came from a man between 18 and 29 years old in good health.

CDR3 sequence (DNA): TGTGCCAGCAGCCAGGCCGAAGGGGGGCCCAATCAGCCCCAGCATTTT. Translated: CASSQAEGGPNQPQHF. The chain links TRBV7-9 to TRBJ1-5; tentative D call: TRBD1 (6 bases). Deletions cut 5 bases from V and 3 bases from J, with 17 bases between. The germline gives CDR1 SEHNR, CDR2 FQNEAQ (reference sequence). CDR3 size: 16 residues.

The CDR3 protein is CASSLETPSTDTQYF. The CDR3 nucleotides are TGCGCCAGCAGCTTGGAGACCCCTAGCACAGATACGCAGTATTTT. The V gene is TRBV5-1, the J gene TRBJ2-3; D is uncertain. The germline V and J ends were trimmed by 0 bases and 0 bases, with 8 bases remaining between them. The CDR3 totals 15 residues. CDR1 and CDR2 from the germline V gene are SGHRS and YFSETQ.

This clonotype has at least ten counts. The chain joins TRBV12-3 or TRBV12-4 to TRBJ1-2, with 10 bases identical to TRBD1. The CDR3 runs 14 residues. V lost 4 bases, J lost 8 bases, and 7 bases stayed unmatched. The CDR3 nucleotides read TGTGCCAGCAGTTCTCGAGCGACAGGGGGCGGCTACACCTTC. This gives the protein CASSSRATGGGYTF.

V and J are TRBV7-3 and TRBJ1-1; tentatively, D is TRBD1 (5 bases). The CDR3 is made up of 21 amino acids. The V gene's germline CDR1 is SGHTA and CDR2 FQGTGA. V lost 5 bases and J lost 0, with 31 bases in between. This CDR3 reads CASSAESPIEPGTEMNTEAFF. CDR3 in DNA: TGTGCCAGCAGCGCCGAGTCCCCTATTGAACCTGGGACCGAGATGAACACTGAAGCTTTCTTT.

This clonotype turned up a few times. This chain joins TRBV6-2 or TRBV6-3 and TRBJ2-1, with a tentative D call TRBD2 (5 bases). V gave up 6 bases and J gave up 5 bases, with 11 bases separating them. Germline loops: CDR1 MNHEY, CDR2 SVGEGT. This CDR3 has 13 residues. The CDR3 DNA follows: TGTGCCAGCAGCCATCCCGGGGACAATGAGCAGTTCTTC. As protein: CASSHPGDNEQFF.

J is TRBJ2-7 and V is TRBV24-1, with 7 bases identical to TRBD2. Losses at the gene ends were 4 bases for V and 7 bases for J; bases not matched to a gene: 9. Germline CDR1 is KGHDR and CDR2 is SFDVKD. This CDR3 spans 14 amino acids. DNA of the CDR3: TGTGCCACCAGTGAAATAGGGAGGGGCAATGAGCAGTACTTC. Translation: CATSEIGRGNEQYF.

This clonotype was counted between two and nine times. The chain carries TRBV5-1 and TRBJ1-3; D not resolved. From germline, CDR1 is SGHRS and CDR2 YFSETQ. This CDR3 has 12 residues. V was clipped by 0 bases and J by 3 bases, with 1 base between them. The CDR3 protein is CASSLDGNTIYF. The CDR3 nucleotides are TGCGCCAGCAGCTTGGATGGAAACACCATATATTTT.

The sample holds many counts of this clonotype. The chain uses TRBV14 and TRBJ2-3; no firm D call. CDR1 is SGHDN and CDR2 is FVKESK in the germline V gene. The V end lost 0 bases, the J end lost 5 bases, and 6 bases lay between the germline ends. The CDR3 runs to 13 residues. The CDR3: CASSQDPGDTQYF. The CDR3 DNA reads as TGTGCCAGCAGCCAAGATCCCGGAGATACGCAGTATTTT.

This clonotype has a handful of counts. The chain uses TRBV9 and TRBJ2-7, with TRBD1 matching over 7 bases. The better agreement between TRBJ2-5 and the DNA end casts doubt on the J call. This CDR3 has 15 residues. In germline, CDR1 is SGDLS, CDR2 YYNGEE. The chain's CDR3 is CASSVIQGQGETQYF. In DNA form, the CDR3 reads TGTGCCAGCAGCGTAATACAGGGGCAGGGTGAGACCCAGTACTTC.

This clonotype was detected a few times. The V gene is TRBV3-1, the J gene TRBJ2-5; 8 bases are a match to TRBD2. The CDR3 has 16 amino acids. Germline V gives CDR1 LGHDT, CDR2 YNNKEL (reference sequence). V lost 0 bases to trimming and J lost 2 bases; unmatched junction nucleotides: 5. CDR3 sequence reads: CASSQDFGGEQETQYF. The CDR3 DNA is TGTGCCAGCAGCCAAGATTTCGGGGGGGAACAAGAGACCCAGTACTTC.